A selection of T cell receptor beta chains follows, all from one sample in a study of CD8 T cells in ankylosing spondylitis. Using its own MiXCR run on the 5' RACE reads, TCRdb lists one record per CDR3 protein. The sample has hundreds of thousands of distinct CDR3 sequences; approximately 10% are singletons. The material sequenced was blood, either unsorted or a sorted T cell fraction (not recorded which). All receptors come from a male donor with ankylosing spondylitis. Each CDR3 is given with its conserved first and last residue. The order of the fields is CDR3 DNA, CDR3 protein, clone size, J gene, D gene, V gene. D genes are given only for firm matches. Some rows mark clone size as missing; the rest say once, few, many or name a class of expanded clone.

DNA: TGCAGTGCTCCTACTGGGGGGAACACCGGGGAGCTGTTTTTT; CDR3: CSAPTGGNTGELFF; size: NA; J: TRBJ2-2; D: NA; V: TRBV20-1
DNA: TGTGCCAGCAGCCAGCGTTTTGGACACATTCGGACGCGAACCTACGAGCAGTACTTC; CDR3: CASSQRFGHIRTRTYEQYF; size: NA; J: TRBJ2-7; D: NA; V: TRBV3-1
DNA: TGCAGTGCTGTATCGACTGCCGAATCCCCCCTCCACTTT; CDR3: CSAVSTAESPLHF; size: few; J: TRBJ1-6; D: NA; V: TRBV20-1
DNA: TGTGCCAGCTCACCACGAAGCCCAGGGGACACCGGGGAGCTGTTTTTT; CDR3: CASSPRSPGDTGELFF; size: once; J: TRBJ2-2; D: NA; V: TRBV18
DNA: TGCAGTGCTAGAGATACGACAGACTATAATTCACCCCTCCACTTT; CDR3: CSARDTTDYNSPLHF; size: few; J: TRBJ1-6; D: NA; V: TRBV20-1
DNA: TGTGCCACCAGTGCAAACATCGCCGGAGAGCAGTTCTTC; CDR3: CATSANIAGEQFF; size: NA; J: TRBJ2-1; D: NA; V: TRBV24-1
DNA: TGCAGTGCTAGAGATATCCCAACCGGGGAGCTGTTTTTT; CDR3: CSARDIPTGELFF; size: few; J: TRBJ2-2; D: NA; V: TRBV20-1
DNA: TGTGCCAGCAGTTACAGAAGGAACACTGAAGCTTTCTTT; CDR3: CASSYRRNTEAFF; size: many; J: TRBJ1-1; D: NA; V: TRBV6-2/TRBV6-3
DNA: TGCGCCAGAACCCTCCGGAAAAACATTCAGTACTTC; CDR3: CARTLRKNIQYF; size: many; J: TRBJ2-4; D: NA; V: TRBV5-1
DNA: TGTGCCAGCAGCTCATGGACAGGGAAAAGGAATCAGCCCCAGCATTTT; CDR3: CASSSWTGKRNQPQHF; size: few; J: TRBJ1-5; D: TRBD1; V: TRBV7-9
DNA: TGCAGCGACCGGACAGGGCTGAGCCACGAGCAGTACTTC; CDR3: CSDRTGLSHEQYF; size: NA; J: TRBJ2-7; D: TRBD1; V: TRBV20-1
DNA: TGTGCCAGCAGCGAAACCGGGACCTACACCGGGGAGCTGTTTTTT; CDR3: CASSETGTYTGELFF; size: NA; J: TRBJ2-2; D: NA; V: TRBV9
DNA: TGCAGTGCTAGTAGTCTAGCGGGAGGGCCTATACAAGAGACCCAGTACTTC; CDR3: CSASSLAGGPIQETQYF; size: NA; J: TRBJ2-5; D: TRBD2; V: TRBV20-1
DNA: TGCGCCAGCAGCTTGGATCGGACTTTGAACACTGAAGCTTTCTTT; CDR3: CASSLDRTLNTEAFF; size: many; J: TRBJ1-1; D: NA; V: TRBV5-1
DNA: TGCAGTGCTAGGTCAGGGAGTACCAATCAGCCCCAGCATTTT; CDR3: CSARSGSTNQPQHF; size: few; J: TRBJ1-5; D: NA; V: TRBV20-1
DNA: TGTGCCAGCAGTGAAGCCGGGGGCACAGATACGCAGTATTTT; CDR3: CASSEAGGTDTQYF; size: NA; J: TRBJ2-3; D: NA; V: TRBV2
DNA: TGTGCCAGCAGTTACCCCTTCGGAGGAGGAACCACAGATACGCAGTATTTT; CDR3: CASSYPFGGGTTDTQYF; size: NA; J: TRBJ2-3; D: NA; V: TRBV6-2/TRBV6-3
DNA: TGTGCCAGCAGCGTCCATCTAGGGCCCAGCACAGATACGCAGTATTTT; CDR3: CASSVHLGPSTDTQYF; size: few; J: TRBJ2-3; D: NA; V: TRBV27
DNA: TGCAGTGCTAGACCAGGGGGTAACTCCTACGAGCAGTACTTC; CDR3: CSARPGGNSYEQYF; size: NA; J: TRBJ2-7; D: TRBD1; V: TRBV20-1
DNA: TGCAGTGCTAGAGACCAGCCTACCAGAAGGAATGAGCAGTTCTTC; CDR3: CSARDQPTRRNEQFF; size: NA; J: TRBJ2-1; D: NA; V: TRBV20-1
DNA: TGTGCCAGCAGCCTACCGGGACAGAGACCCTACGAGCAGTACTTC; CDR3: CASSLPGQRPYEQYF; size: NA; J: TRBJ2-7; D: TRBD1; V: TRBV28
DNA: TGCAGCGTTGAAGAAAAACAGGGCTATGAAAAACTGTTTTTT; CDR3: CSVEEKQGYEKLFF; size: many; J: TRBJ1-4; D: NA; V: TRBV29-1
DNA: TGCGCCAGCAGCCCCCGTGGAGGGCCCGACGAGCAGTACTTC; CDR3: CASSPRGGPDEQYF; size: NA; J: TRBJ2-7; D: NA; V: TRBV4-3
DNA: TGTGCCTGCAGCGTCCGACCGGGGGGGCCGGCTGAGCAGTTCTTC; CDR3: CACSVRPGGPAEQFF; size: NA; J: TRBJ2-1; D: TRBD2; V: TRBV30